This T cell receptor beta chain was found in a study of CD8 T cells in ankylosing spondylitis. Points from the study as a whole: CD8+ by phenotype, disease-linked clones were relatively rare in peripheral blood. Prior work had noted some motif variants in reactive arthritis blood and synovial fluid. Disease-linked clones reportedly showed significant enrichment in matched ankylosing spondylitis synovial fluid. Blood of patients with ankylosing spondylitis appeared to be characterized by a TCR beta motif of eight highly homologous variants.

The CDR3 is 12 amino acids. This clonotype has a handful of counts. Its matching antigen is unknown. Making the TCR beta libraries involved quantitative 5'-RACE with molecular barcodes. TCRdb redid the calling of the 5' RACE reads with MiXCR, one entry per CDR3 protein. The sample contains more than 500,000 distinct CDR3 sequences, less than 6% of which appear only once. The sequence derives from a male donor with ankylosing spondylitis. The chain employs TRBV12-2 and TRBJ2-7. TRBV12-2 is listed as a pseudogene. Sample: blood, either unsorted or a sorted T cell fraction (not recorded which). CDR3 in amino acids: CASRLDAPKQYF. The CDR3 coding sequence is TGTGCAAGTCGCTTAGACGCTCCCAAGCAGTACTTC.